What follows is one TCR beta chain and its context. As yet, its antigen is unknown. They built TCR cDNA with 5'RACE template switching, a step that put in a universal primer site and UMIs. TCRdb used MiXCR to reprocess the 5' RACE reads, holding one entry per CDR3 protein. The table shows some 320,000 distinct CDR3 sequences, with over 4% occurring only once. The data are from a study of T cells after yellow fever vaccination. General study results and limits: Clonotypes found in both CD4 and CD8 compartments made up a small share. The secondary response peaked faster, at day 5 versus 15, but was weaker.

There are 15 residues in the CDR3. The germline V and J ends were trimmed by 4 bases and 1 base, with 13 bases remaining between them. Germline lookup yields CDR1 LGHNA and CDR2 YSLEER. The V and J genes are TRBV4-3 and TRBJ1-2; D ambiguous. The source material was PBMCs, sampled 5 days after the yellow fever booster vaccination. The clonotype was recovered from a man aged 18-30 years who received the YFV17D yellow fever vaccine. The CDR3 loop is CASSLNPRDNYGYTF. The DNA for the CDR3 is TGCGCCAGCAGCCTCAACCCGCGGGATAACTATGGCTACACCTTC.